This T cell receptor (beta chain) was found in a study of radiotherapy plus CTLA-4 blockade in lung cancer. Study as a whole: Objective responses were recorded in around a sixth of patients, with disease control recorded in 31%.

Assay: immunoSEQ multiplex PCR; the TCRdb copy retains only in-frame clones and omits some. The sample carries 35,000 to 40,000 clones, approximately 89% recorded once. Germline V gives CDR1 SGHAT, CDR2 FQNNGV. The CDR3 covers 13 residues. V lost 4 bases and J lost 5, with 11 bases in between. The chain recombines TRBV11-2 with TRBJ1-2, with D maybe TRBD1 (6 bases). Here the sequenced sample was peripheral blood, taken from a patient treated with radiotherapy plus ipilimumab. This TCR was recovered from a human donor with non-small cell lung cancer who had stable disease on radiotherapy plus ipilimumab. CDR3 protein: CASSSGHGYGYTF. CDR3 bases: TGTGCCAGCAGCTCGGGACACGGTTATGGCTACACCTTC.